This TCR beta chain was sequenced during a study of cytomegalovirus exposure and HLA in healthy donors. About the research overall: Early released data comprised around 80 million unique TCRs from HLA-typed donors.

About this clone: The antigen remains undetermined.

Every donor was a healthy person donating bone marrow. PCR was performed using 60 Vbeta and 13 Jbeta primers. Method: immunoSEQ multiplex PCR; TCRdb's copy keeps in-frame clones and lacks some. This table holds 100,000 to 150,000 clones, 83% found once. Study findings and constraints: Researchers reported from a later analysis that most CMV-associated TCR beta chains appeared HLA-restricted. Later genetic work tied a missense DCLRE1C variant to beta-chain V and J trimming.

This CDR3 contains 17 residues. V lost 6 bases, J lost 0 bases, and 10 bases stayed unmatched. Germline V gives CDR1 MGHDK, CDR2 SYGVNS. The sequenced sample consisted of PBMCs. This receptor was taken from a woman aged 35 to 49 in good health and CMV-seropositive. The chain links TRBV25-1 to TRBJ2-1, with 8 bases aligning to TRBD2. CDR3 nucleotides: TGTGCCAGCAGCGGGGTAGCGGGACGGTACTCCTACAATGAGCAGTTCTTC. It yields the protein CASSGVAGRYSYNEQFF.